The 3 T cell receptor beta chains presented below share a single source sample, sequenced in a study of radiotherapy plus CTLA-4 blockade in lung cancer (dated by TCRdb to 2016 to 2019). The library was prepared using the immunoSEQ multiplex PCR assay. TCRdb re-hosts the immuneACCESS table, in-frame sequences only. Its copies lack some clones; in the studies checked, an unresolved V gene accounts for under half of them, and the cause for the rest is not known. The sample contains tens of thousands of clones, around 87% of them found a single time. The top ten clonotypes cover over 15% of the sample. The input for sequencing was peripheral blood, taken from a patient treated with radiotherapy plus ipilimumab. The source of these receptors is a human donor with non-small cell lung cancer that progressed on radiotherapy plus ipilimumab.

V gene TRBV4-2 combines with J gene TRBJ2-7, with 9 nucleotides matching TRBD2. The CDR3 extends over 14 amino acids. Germline V CDR1 and CDR2: LGHNA, YNFKEQ. With V trimmed by 4 bases and J by 7 bases, 8 bases remained unmatched. The CDR3 loop reads CASSPHAGGYEQYF. The CDR3 nucleotides read TGTGCCAGCAGCCCCCATGCGGGAGGGTATGAGCAGTACTTC.

The J gene is TRBJ1-6, the V gene TRBV27; D remains ambiguous. With 0 bases removed from V and 0 bases from J, the gap between germline ends came to 6 bases. The CDR3 runs 16 residues. Germline loops: CDR1 MNHEY, CDR2 SMNVEV (reference sequence). The CDR3 DNA reads as TGTGCCAGCAGTTTATCCCACAGCTCCTATAATTCACCCCTCCACTTT. Translation gives CASSLSHSSYNSPLHF.

The chain recombines TRBV5-1 with TRBJ1-1; D unresolved. CDR1 and CDR2 from the germline V gene are SGHRS and YFSETQ. The CDR3 runs to 17 residues. V gave up 0 bases and J gave up 0 bases, with 15 bases separating them. The CDR3 here is CASSLAGGLHVNTEAFF. CDR3 coding DNA: TGCGCCAGCAGCTTGGCCGGTGGATTACATGTGAACACTGAAGCTTTCTTT.